This T cell receptor (beta chain) was obtained from a study of blood T cell repertoires in COVID-19 (dated by TCRdb to the early 2020s). About the full investigation: Samples covering the acute and convalescent phases of COVID-19 were provided by collaborators in the United States, Italy and Spain. Subjects who had been exposed to COVID-19, were actively infected with it, or had recovered from it provided the deeply sampled blood TCRbeta repertoires that made up the dataset. Samples were obtained from the ongoing ImmuneRACE study (first 160 participants) and from over 1,000 subjects provided by 6 global collaborators. The prospective study material was composed of cDNA or gDNA derived from T cells, B-cell-depleted T cells, or PBMCs. A de-identified subject ID, COVID-19 status, age in years and sex were almost always included in the sample metadata. Where available, HLA class I and class II types were obtained from metadata supplied by the sample provider rather than from assay-based typing. A freely available public database, intended as a resource for researchers studying the immune response to SARS-CoV-2, is where the repertoires were released. Overall study results and their limits: The amount of clinical and demographic metadata varied by source and participant and was provided uncurated.

Concerning this clone itself: Its antigen remains unidentified. The sample holds no much larger clone one base away, and base qualities are not on file.

One collaborating source in Seattle enrolled patients while the patients were actively infected and followed the patients over time throughout the course of disease. Whole blood was collected in K2EDTA tubes by collaborating institutions according to the institutions' own protocols. For TCRbeta analysis, collaborators shipped samples as frozen whole blood, isolated PBMCs, or DNA extracted from either of those sample types. TCRbeta CDR3 regions were amplified from genomic DNA by means of the immunoSEQ Assay, a bias-controlled multiplex PCR. On the study's bioinformatics: Nucleated cell counts per sample were estimated from amplification of reference gene primers within the assay. Sequence reads were collapsed and filtered to measure the absolute abundance of every unique TCRbeta CDR3 rearrangement. For each sample, productive Simpson clonality was calculated as the square root of Simpson's diversity index over productive rearrangements. The table was pulled from immuneACCESS by TCRdb, which kept in-frame rearrangements only. Such tables lose some clones; where checked, under half of the loss comes from unresolved V genes, and the rest has no known cause. Clone size and V and J calls were adopted from that table, with D and trimming inferred from the DNA. For this sample the table gives roughly 250,000 clones, of which roughly 84% were detected only once. 0.75% to 0.95% of the sample is in the top ten clones.

The CDR3, cysteine through phenylalanine, is 14 amino acids long. This entry keeps only the CDR3 DNA: 42 bases, framed from base 1. The V end loses 5 bases and the J end loses 3 bases, and a stretch of 13 bases separates them. Sequences SGHDT (CDR1) and YYEEEE (CDR2) are obtained from the germline V gene. Input material: peripheral blood. This TCR derives from a human donor with COVID-19, enrolled during active disease. The donor label of this sample is uncertain. Rearrangement joined TRBV5-6 to TRBJ2-3, with the D gene uncertain. The sequenced DNA is TGTGCCAGCAGGGCGGATATCCTGACAGATACGCAGTATTTT. This sequence encodes CASRADILTDTQYF.